Included here is one TCR beta chain sequence, with context. Per the original data handling: Estimation of nucleated cell counts was performed using reference gene primer amplification. Sequencing was performed with immunoSEQ multiplex PCR; in TCRdb, only in-frame clones are kept and a portion is missing. Clone size and the V and J calls come from that table; the DNA yielded D and trimming. The table shows around 100,000 clones, with roughly 81% occurring only once. The data belong to a study of blood T cell repertoires in COVID-19. Study details: Specimens from acute and convalescent COVID-19 originated in the United States, Italy and Spain. Sample material is recorded as cDNA or gDNA derived from T cells, B-cell-depleted T cells, or PBMCs.

Germline loops: CDR1 SGHTA, CDR2 FQGNSA. The CDR3 runs 15 residues. The ends were cut back, 3 bases at V and 6 bases at J, with 18 bases in the middle. The sequence was collected from a man aged 35 to 55 with acute or convalescent COVID-19. The chain carries TRBV7-2 and TRBJ2-7; D might be TRBD1 (5 bases). The material sequenced was peripheral blood. This chain's CDR3 is CASSFQGAQGGEQYF. The CDR3 nucleotides are TGTGCCAGCAGCTTTCAGGGTGCTCAGGGTGGCGAGCAGTACTTC.